The 23 T cell receptor beta chains given below trace back to one sample, sequenced in a study of vaccination effects on CD4 cells after COVID-19. In the ViraFEST assay, antigen-specific CD4+ clonotypes were identified by expansion after peptide-pool stimulation. Following culture for approximately 11 days, CD4+ T cells were isolated. A positive SARS-CoV-2 PCR test fell between March and December 2020. The antigens of these receptors remain unknown. Libraries were prepared by immunoSEQ multiplex PCR; TCRdb keeps only in-frame clonotypes and omits some of them. The profile shows 20,000 to 25,000 clones, 70% to 85% of them singletons. The specimen comprised CD4+ T cells from PBMCs cultured with a peptide pool, sampled before COVID-19 vaccination. The receptors come from a human donor who had a prior SARS-CoV-2 infection.

V is TRBV10-3 and J is TRBJ2-2; no clear D gene. The V end was cut by 5 bases, the J end by 3 bases, with 4 bases between. CDR3 length equals 12 residues. CDR1 is ENHRY and CDR2 is SYGVKD in the germline V gene. The CDR3 sequence: CAISLDTGELFF. For the CDR3, the DNA is TGTGCCATCAGTCTCGACACCGGGGAGCTGTTTTTT.

This clone was recorded a few times. This chain uses TRBV5-4 with TRBJ2-7; no definite D call. Germline values: CDR1 SGHNT, CDR2 YYREEE (reference sequence). Trimming removed 4 bases at V and 0 bases at J, with 14 bases between. The CDR3 loop spans 15 amino acids. CDR3: CASSPSALTSYEQYF. CDR3 in DNA: TGTGCCAGCAGCCCGTCGGCCCTAACCTCCTACGAGCAGTACTTC.

This chain joins TRBV19 and TRBJ2-5, with D perhaps assigned TRBD1 or TRBD2 (6 bases each). Germline V gives CDR1 LNHDA, CDR2 SQIVND (reference sequence). V lost 10 bases to trimming and J lost 5 bases, with 14 bases between them. The CDR3 sequence is 12 residues long. Here the CDR3 DNA reads TGTGCCACCCGACAGGCGGGGGAGACCCAGTACTTC. Protein sequence: CATRQAGETQYF.

This chain joins TRBV29-1 and TRBJ2-2, with TRBD1 matching over 10 bases. In germline, CDR1 is SQVTM, CDR2 ANQGSEA. Unmatched junction bases numbered 6, after V lost 5 bases and J lost 6 bases. CDR3 length equals 14 residues. The CDR3 sequence: CSVRTGGRAGELFF. DNA of the CDR3: TGCAGCGTTAGGACAGGGGGGAGGGCCGGGGAGCTGTTTTTT.

This sequence joins TRBV27 and TRBJ1-2; tentative D call: TRBD1 (5 bases). V lost 5 bases, J lost 4 bases, and 14 bases lay in between. The CDR3 sequence is 14 residues long. Germline assignment: CDR1 MNHEY and CDR2 SMNVEV (reference sequence). The CDR3 sequence is CASSRGGLPYGYTF. The CDR3 DNA reads TGTGCCAGCAGTCGGGGGGGACTGCCCTATGGCTACACCTTC.

This rearrangement joins TRBV4-3 to TRBJ2-1; D is undetermined. Germline V gene data show CDR1 as LGHNA and CDR2 as YSLEER. V was shortened by 0 bases and J by 4 bases, with 4 bases between the two germline ends. CDR3 length: 13 residues. CDR3 coding DNA: TGCGCCAGCAGCCAAGATCTATACAATGAGCAGTTCTTC. Translation: CASSQDLYNEQFF.

J is TRBJ1-1 and V is TRBV27; the D is unclear. The CDR3 extends over 13 amino acids. The V end was cut by 7 bases, the J end by 2 bases, with 11 bases between. Germline assignment: CDR1 MNHEY and CDR2 SMNVEV (reference sequence). CDR3 in DNA: TGTGCCAGCAAACTGTACTTCAACACTGAAGCTTTCTTT. Translated: CASKLYFNTEAFF.

The chain couples TRBV19 to TRBJ2-5, with D unclear. V gave up 1 base and J gave up 2 bases, with 8 bases separating them. The germline CDR1 and CDR2 sequences are LNHDA and SQIVND (reference sequence). This CDR3 comprises 14 residues. The DNA for the CDR3 is TGTGCCAGTAGTATAGTTGGCAGACAAGAGACCCAGTACTTC. It codes for CASSIVGRQETQYF. Filled out from reference TRBV19 and TRBJ2-5, the complete variable domain reads DGGITQSPKYLFRKEGQNVTLSCEQNLNHDAMYWYRQDPGQGLRLIYYSQIVNDFQKGDIAEGYSVSREKKESFPLTVTSAQKNPTAFYLCASSIVGRQETQYFGPGTRLLVL.

The chain employs TRBV4-2 and TRBJ2-5; 7 bases fit TRBD1. V gave up 3 bases and J gave up 0 bases; unmatched junction bases: 1. Germline loops: CDR1 LGHNA, CDR2 YNFKEQ. This CDR3 is 14 amino acids long. The CDR3: CASSQGQHQETQYF. For the CDR3, the DNA is TGTGCCAGCAGCCAGGGACAGCACCAAGAGACCCAGTACTTC.

The V gene is TRBV15, the J gene TRBJ1-2; maybe TRBD1 (5 bases). The CDR3 consists of 14 residues. Deletions cut 0 bases from V and 10 bases from J, with 15 bases between. Germline loops: CDR1 LNHNV, CDR2 YYDKDF (reference sequence). The DNA for the CDR3 is TGTGCCACCAGCAGAGATGGCATTGGGGGGTACTACACCTTC. Its protein is CATSRDGIGGYYTF.

J is TRBJ2-1 and V is TRBV10-3; D may be TRBD2 (5 bases). V was pared by 3 bases and J by 1 base, with 13 bases between. CDR1 is ENHRY and CDR2 is SYGVKD in the germline V gene. This CDR3 has 16 residues. The CDR3 DNA reads as TGTGCCATCAGTGACTCACGGGGAGCGTCCTACAATGAGCAGTTCTTC. Protein: CAISDSRGASYNEQFF.

This clone has just a few counts. The chain is built from TRBV11-2 and TRBJ2-5; the D gene is possibly TRBD2 (5 bases). CDR1 is SGHAT and CDR2 is FQNNGV in the germline V gene. The CDR3 length is 14 residues. V lost 5 bases to trimming and J lost 2 bases, with 12 bases between them. CDR3 amino acids: CASSTSMGQETQYF. The CDR3 DNA sequence: TGTGCCAGCAGCACTAGTATGGGGCAAGAGACCCAGTACTTC. Based on the CDR3 plus reference TRBV11-2 and TRBJ2-5, the full variable domain is EAGVAQSPRYKIIEKRQSVAFWCNPISGHATLYWYQQILGQGPKLLIQFQNNGVVDDSQLPKDRFSAERLKGVDSTLKIQPAKLEDSAVYLCASSTSMGQETQYFGPGTRLLVL.

Here the CDR3 reads CASSLAGTGVTGELFF. The CDR3 DNA follows: TGTGCCAGCAGCTTGGCCGGGACAGGGGTAACCGGGGAGCTGTTTTTT. This chain joins TRBV5-4 and TRBJ2-2; 10 bases map to TRBD1. The CDR3 spans 16 residues. Germline CDR1 is SGHNT and CDR2 is YYREEE (reference sequence). The junction had 4 bases not matched to a gene; V was cut back by 0 bases and J by 5 bases.

The genes are TRBV3-1 (or the pseudogene TRBV3-2) and TRBJ1-1; D ambiguous. Looked up from germline, CDR1 is LGHDT and CDR2 is YNNKEL (reference sequence). V gave up 4 bases and J gave up 6 bases, with 9 bases separating them. The CDR3 has 12 amino acids. The CDR3 protein is CASSLEESEAFF. The CDR3 region has the DNA TGTGCCAGCAGCCTCGAAGAATCTGAAGCTTTCTTT.

The genes are TRBV7-2 and TRBJ1-6; D gene uncertain. CDR3 size: 16 residues. Germline values: CDR1 SGHTA, CDR2 FQGNSA. V shed 2 bases and J shed 0 bases, with 8 bases lying between them. In nucleotides, the CDR3 is TGTGCCAGCAGCTTATCCGCGAGCTCCTATAATTCACCCCTCCACTTT. Its translation is CASSLSASSYNSPLHF.

CDR3 sequence (DNA): TGTGCCAGTACGGGCGGGACAGGGGGTACCGGGGAGCTGTTTTTT. As protein: CASTGGTGGTGELFF. The chain recombines TRBV7-3 with TRBJ2-2; the match to TRBD1 covers 11 bases. The CDR3 consists of 15 residues. The V and J ends lost 9 bases and 5 bases, in that order; junction bases with no gene match: 8. Germline V gene data show CDR1 as SGHTA and CDR2 as FQGTGA. The whole variable domain, remainder taken from reference TRBV7-3 and TRBJ2-2, is GAGVSQTPSNKVTEKGKYVELRCDPISGHTALYWYRQSLGQGPEFLIYFQGTGAADDSGLPNDRFFAVRPEGSVSTLKIQRTERGDSAVYLCASTGGTGGTGELFFGEGSRLTVL.

This chain joins TRBV6-5 and TRBJ2-1; D is undetermined. Deletions cut 8 bases from V and 7 bases from J, with 6 bases between. Germline CDR1 is MNHEY and CDR2 is SVGAGI. The length of the CDR3 is 10 residues. This CDR3 is CASSRNEQFF. The DNA of the CDR3 is TGTGCCAGCTCTAGGAATGAGCAGTTCTTC.

The gene calls are TRBV30 and TRBJ2-5; 10 bases map to TRBD2. CDR1 and CDR2 from the germline V gene are GTSNPN and SVGIG (reference sequence). The CDR3 totals 14 residues. V gave up 0 bases and J gave up 5 bases; unmatched junction bases: 3. CDR3 sequence: CAWSVLAGSETQYF. The CDR3 region has the DNA TGTGCCTGGAGTGTACTAGCGGGGTCTGAGACCCAGTACTTC.

The V and J genes are TRBV5-1 and TRBJ2-5, with 7 nucleotides matching TRBD2. Germline-derived CDR1 and CDR2 are SGHRS and YFSETQ. This CDR3 has 14 residues. Germline trimming cut 7 bases from V and 2 bases from J; bases unmatched to any gene: 8. The DNA for the CDR3 is TGCGCCAGCGAAACGGGGGGACTACAAGAGACCCAGTACTTC. Encoded protein: CASETGGLQETQYF.

V gene TRBV11-2 combines with J gene TRBJ2-5; TRBD1 matches at 7 bases. V was clipped by 0 bases and J by 4 bases; unmatched bases: 5. The CDR3 spans 15 residues. CDR1 is SGHAT, CDR2 FQNNGV, per germline. This chain's CDR3 is CASSLDISGGETQYF. CDR3 coding DNA: TGTGCCAGCAGCTTAGATATATCAGGGGGAGAGACCCAGTACTTC.

This chain's CDR3 is CASSQDSPAGPAYEQYF. CDR3 nucleotides: TGCGCCAGCAGCCAAGATTCCCCCGCAGGACCAGCCTACGAGCAGTACTTC. V usage is TRBV4-1 and J usage is TRBJ2-7; D is unresolved. V shed 0 bases and J shed 2 bases, with 17 bases lying between them. There are 17 residues in the CDR3. CDR1 and CDR2 from the germline V gene are MGHRA and YSYEKL.

The chain employs TRBV4-3 and TRBJ2-1; no clear D gene. The CDR3 loop spans 16 amino acids. V was pared by 3 bases and J by 8 bases, with 20 bases between. The V gene's germline CDR1 is LGHNA and CDR2 YSLEER. The CDR3 coding sequence is TGCGCCAGCAGCCACCCCGGCGGTATACTGGGCGATGAGCAGTTCTTC. It translates to CASSHPGGILGDEQFF.

The chain has TRBV2 and TRBJ1-1, with unresolved D. Trimming left V 7 bases short and J 4 bases short, with 19 bases between. Per germline, CDR1 SNHLY and CDR2 FYNNEI. The CDR3 is 15 residues long. CDR3 coding DNA: TGTGCCAGCATCCCACCGAGGGATTCGGGCACTGAAGCTTTCTTT. Protein sequence: CASIPPRDSGTEAFF.